This TCR beta chain was found in a study of CD8 T cells in ankylosing spondylitis. The authors made TCR beta libraries by quantitative 5'-RACE with molecular barcodes. TCRdb processed the 5' RACE reads anew with MiXCR; each CDR3 protein has one entry. The sample contains about 330,000 distinct CDR3 sequences, roughly 8% of which appear only once. Only a few counts were recorded for this clonotype. The antigen remains undetermined. The CDR3 extends over 14 amino acids. Germline V gene sequence: CDR1 MNHEY, CDR2 SMNVEV (reference sequence). The ends lost 5 bases at V and 4 bases at J; junction bases unmatched: 5. General study results and limits: What seemed typical of ankylosing spondylitis blood was a TCR beta motif built from roughly eight highly homologous variants.

This clonotype was obtained from a male donor with ankylosing spondylitis. The chain employs TRBV27 and TRBJ2-5; 9 positions agree with TRBD2. Source material: blood, either unsorted or a sorted T cell fraction (not recorded which). The CDR3 DNA follows: TGTGCCAGCAGTCAGGGAGCGGGAGGAGAGACCCAGTACTTC. Its protein is CASSQGAGGETQYF.